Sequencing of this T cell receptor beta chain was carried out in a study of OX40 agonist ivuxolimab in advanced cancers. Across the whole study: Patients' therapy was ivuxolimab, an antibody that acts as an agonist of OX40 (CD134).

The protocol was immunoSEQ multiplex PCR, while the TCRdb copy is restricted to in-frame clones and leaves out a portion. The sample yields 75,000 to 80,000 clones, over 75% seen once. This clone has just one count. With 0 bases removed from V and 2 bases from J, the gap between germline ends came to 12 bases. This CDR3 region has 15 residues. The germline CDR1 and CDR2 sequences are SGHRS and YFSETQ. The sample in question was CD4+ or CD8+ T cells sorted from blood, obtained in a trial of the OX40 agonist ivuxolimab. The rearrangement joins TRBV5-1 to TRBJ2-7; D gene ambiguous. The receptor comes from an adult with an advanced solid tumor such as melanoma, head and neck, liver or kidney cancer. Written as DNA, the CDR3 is TGCGCCAGCAGCTTGGTCCGGCGGCCCCCCTACGAGCAGTACTTC. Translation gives CASSLVRRPPYEQYF.